This T cell receptor beta chain was sequenced for a study of blood T cell repertoires in COVID-19 (dated by TCRdb to 2019 to 2021). For the wider study: Samples covering the acute and convalescent phases of COVID-19 were provided by collaborators in the United States, Italy and Spain. The material from the prospective study consisted of cDNA or gDNA derived from T cells, B-cell-depleted T cells, or PBMCs. The dataset comprised deeply sampled blood TCRbeta repertoires from subjects exposed to, actively infected with, or recovered from COVID-19. The repertoires were made available in a free public database intended to serve as a resource for research on the immune response to SARS-CoV-2. The samples were drawn from the first 160 participants of the ongoing ImmuneRACE study and from 950 to 1,500 subjects provided by 6 global collaborators. The sample metadata nearly always contained a de-identified subject ID, COVID-19 status, age in years and sex. Where available, HLA class I and class II types were obtained from metadata supplied by the sample provider rather than from assay-based typing. Overall study outcomes, separate from this receptor: Clinical and demographic metadata were provided uncurated, with the amount varying by source and participant.

The immunoSEQ Assay, a bias-controlled multiplex PCR, was used to amplify TCRbeta CDR3 regions from genomic DNA. The paper's processing steps were these. Nucleated cell counts per sample were estimated from amplification of reference gene primers within the assay. Sequence reads were collapsed and filtered to measure the absolute abundance of every unique TCRbeta CDR3 rearrangement. For each sample, productive Simpson clonality was calculated as the square root of Simpson's diversity index over productive rearrangements. Drawn from immuneACCESS, this table holds only the in-frame rearrangements with V and J called that TCRdb kept. Clones are partly lost; checked studies trace under half to an unresolved V gene and leave the rest unexplained. V and J calls and clone size are as listed in that table; D and trimming were resolved from the DNA. This sample has 100,000 to 120,000 clones in its table, and 85% to 90% of those were observed once. The ten largest make up less than 3.5% of the sample.

Concerning this clone itself: This clone's antigen is unknown. No clone much larger than this one lies a single base away; base qualities are absent.

Looking up the germline V gene (reference sequence) yields CDR1 SEHNR and CDR2 FQNEAQ. The trim is 4 bases for V and 0 bases for J, with a gap of 12 bases between the germline ends. The CDR3 covers 16 residues, taking in both the cysteine and the phenylalanine. The sequence is cut down to CDR3 DNA, 48 bases in frame from base 1. Collaborating institutions collected whole blood in K2EDTA tubes following their own protocols. For TCRbeta analysis, collaborators shipped samples as frozen whole blood, isolated PBMCs, or DNA extracted from either of those sample types. This chain joins TRBV7-9 to TRBJ1-4; D gene: possibly TRBD1, on 5 matching bases. The specimen was peripheral blood. This sequence was found in a woman aged 45 to 65 with acute or convalescent COVID-19. Here the CDR3 is given as CASSSPQGSTNEKLFF. The DNA sequence is as follows: TGTGCCAGCAGCTCCCCCCAGGGATCAACTAATGAAAAACTGTTTTTT.